Detailed here is one T cell receptor (beta chain). Its antigen is not known. V lost 7 bases, J lost 0 bases, and 12 bases lay in between. The CDR3 covers 13 residues. Germline assignment: CDR1 SQVTM and CDR2 ANQGSEA. The data derive from a study of shared clonotypes between healthy human individuals. General observations from the study: The naive CD4 repertoires of several donors were compared, and around 4.9% of clonotypes were shared.

This table comes from immunoSEQ multiplex PCR, and its TCRdb copy is limited to in-frame clones, with some not included. This sample has about 2.2 million clones, with 93% found just once. Naive CD8 cells comprised CD45RO-negative, CCR7-positively selected cells, excluding terminally differentiated effector memory CD45RA+ cells. The clonotype originates from a young man in good health. Some clones in this sample may be carry-over from other donors' samples. The J gene is TRBJ1-1, the V gene TRBV29-1; D may be TRBD1 (5 bases). The material sequenced was naive CD8+ T cells from PBMCs. CDR3 coding DNA: TGCAGCGGGTGGGAGGGGATGAACACTGAAGCTTTCTTT. This sequence encodes CSGWEGMNTEAFF.